What follows are 14 T cell receptor beta chains derived from one specimen sequenced in a study of siplizumab effects on memory and regulatory T cells. This table comes from immunoSEQ multiplex PCR, and its TCRdb copy is limited to in-frame clones, with some not included. The sample yields tens of thousands of clones, approximately 97% seen once. The specimen was naive CD8+ T cells sorted from blood. The source is a human donor in good health.

The V gene is TRBV7-8, the J gene TRBJ1-4; D is ambiguous. The germline V and J ends were trimmed by 3 bases and 3 bases, with 11 bases remaining between them. CDR1 SGHVS and CDR2 FQNEAQ come from the germline V gene. The CDR3 is made up of 15 amino acids. CDR3 bases: TGTGCCAGCAGCTTTATCGGTGGGCCTAATGAAAAACTGTTTTTT. Translation gives CASSFIGGPNEKLFF.

V gene TRBV30 combines with J gene TRBJ2-1; TRBD2 matches 13 bases. This CDR3 has 14 residues. Germline V gene sequence: CDR1 GTSNPN, CDR2 SVGIG (reference sequence). Trimming took 4 bases from V and 6 from J; bases not matched to a gene: 3. The CDR3 DNA reads TGTGCCTGGAACCGACTAGCGGGGGGCAATGAGCAGTTCTTC. Amino acid sequence: CAWNRLAGGNEQFF.

This clone appeared a few times. The chain is built from TRBV2 and TRBJ2-7; the D is unclear. The CDR3 runs to 13 residues. Germline assignment: CDR1 SNHLY and CDR2 FYNNEI. V lost 3 bases and J lost 2, with 8 bases in between. The CDR3 reads CASSDDAAYEQYF. The CDR3 DNA reads TGTGCCAGCAGTGACGACGCTGCCTACGAGCAGTACTTC. The variable domain in full, completed from reference TRBV2 and TRBJ2-7, reads EPEVTQTPSHQVTQMGQEVILRCVPISNHLYFYWYRQILGQKVEFLVSFYNNEISEKSEIFDDQFSVERPDGSNFTLKIRSTKLEDSAMYFCASSDDAAYEQYFGPGTRLTVT.

The chain couples TRBV27 to TRBJ2-3; D unresolved. The germline gives CDR1 MNHEY, CDR2 SMNVEV (reference sequence). This CDR3 comprises 15 residues. V gave up 3 bases and J gave up 0 bases, with 10 bases separating them. This chain's CDR3 is CASSLADTSTDTQYF. For the CDR3, the DNA is TGTGCCAGCAGTTTGGCGGATACTAGCACAGATACGCAGTATTTT.

V gene TRBV19 combines with J gene TRBJ1-2; 8 nucleotides match TRBD1. This CDR3 has 13 residues. The germline CDR1 and CDR2 sequences are LNHDA and SQIVND (reference sequence). V was pared by 9 bases and J by 4 bases, with 7 bases of the junction left unmatched. The CDR3 sequence: CASQTGASYGYTF. The CDR3 DNA reads as TGTGCCAGCCAGACAGGGGCCAGCTATGGCTACACCTTC.

The gene calls are TRBV5-4 and TRBJ1-1, with 12 bases fitting TRBD1. The CDR3 is 13 residues long. Germline CDR1 and CDR2: SGHNT and YYREEE (reference sequence). The V segment lost 4 bases and the J segment 11 bases; nucleotides outside the gene matches: 6. CDR3 sequence reads: CASSPGTGGEAFF. CDR3 DNA sequence: TGTGCCAGCAGCCCCGGGACAGGGGGCGAGGCTTTCTTT.

V usage is TRBV7-9 and J usage is TRBJ2-7; the D is unclear. Germline V CDR1 and CDR2: SEHNR, FQNEAQ (reference sequence). V was shortened by 1 base and J by 4 bases, with 5 bases between the two germline ends. CDR3 length: 12 residues. This chain's CDR3 is CASSLVQYEQYF. CDR3 DNA: TGTGCCAGCAGCTTAGTCCAATACGAGCAGTACTTC.

The chain employs TRBV5-1 and TRBJ2-3; D call uncertain. Trimming shortened V by 4 bases and J by 0 bases, and 3 bases separated the two germline ends. Looked up from germline, CDR1 is SGHRS and CDR2 is YFSETQ. The CDR3 consists of 12 residues. The CDR3 DNA sequence: TGCGCCAGCAGCCTCAGCACAGATACGCAGTATTTT. This sequence encodes CASSLSTDTQYF.

The rearrangement uses TRBV7-9 and TRBJ2-3, with TRBD1 matching over 7 bases. The CDR3 spans 18 residues. Germline CDR1 reads SEHNR; CDR2 reads FQNEAQ (reference sequence). Trimming removed 5 bases from V and 3 bases from J; junction bases left unmatched: 17. The CDR3 DNA follows: TGTGCCAGCAGCCCTAGAACATCGGACAGGCAGCCGACAGATACGCAGTATTTT. Its protein product is CASSPRTSDRQPTDTQYF. Supplemented by reference TRBV7-9 and TRBJ2-3, the full variable domain reads DTGVSQNPRHKITKRGQNVTFRCDPISEHNRLYWYRQTLGQGPEFLTYFQNEAQLEKSRLLSDRFSAERPKGSFSTLEIQRTEQGDSAMYLCASSPRTSDRQPTDTQYFGPGTRLTVL.

The rearrangement uses TRBV5-1 and TRBJ2-7, with TRBD1 matching over 7 bases. J was trimmed by 2 bases and V by 2 bases; bases with no gene match: 4. Looked up from germline, CDR1 is SGHRS and CDR2 is YFSETQ. The CDR3 has 14 amino acids. DNA of the CDR3: TGCGCCAGCAGCTTAGGGGACAGTACCTACGAGCAGTACTTC. It yields the protein CASSLGDSTYEQYF.

CDR3 sequence: CASSLGFGLEEDTDTQYF. CDR3 DNA sequence: TGTGCCAGCAGCTTAGGATTCGGCTTGGAGGAGGACACAGATACGCAGTATTTT. The chain employs TRBV7-9 and TRBJ2-3, with D possibly TRBD2 on 5 matching bases. CDR3 length equals 18 residues. V was cut by 1 base and J by 2 bases, with 19 bases left in between. CDR1 SEHNR and CDR2 FQNEAQ come from the germline V gene (reference sequence).

The rearrangement links TRBV10-1 to TRBJ2-7, with a tentative D call TRBD2 (5 bases). The germline V and J ends were trimmed by 6 bases and 0 bases, with 9 bases remaining between them. The germline V gene encodes CDR1 WNHNN and CDR2 SYGVQD (reference sequence). There are 13 residues in the CDR3. CDR3 in amino acids: CASSAGPSYEQYF. The CDR3 DNA sequence: TGCGCCAGCAGCGCGGGTCCCTCCTACGAGCAGTACTTC.

This clone was picked up a small number of times. This chain links TRBV14 with TRBJ2-4, with D perhaps TRBD1 (5 bases). V was cut by 1 base and J by 1 base, with 8 bases left in between. The CDR3 covers 15 residues. Germline-derived CDR1 and CDR2 are SGHDN and FVKESK. The CDR3 coding sequence is TGTGCCAGCAGCCAAGTGCAGGGCGCCAAAAACATTCAGTACTTC. Protein: CASSQVQGAKNIQYF.

The gene calls are TRBV7-6 and TRBJ1-5; D might be TRBD1 (5 bases). Trimming cost V 1 base and J 3 bases, with 10 bases left between them. Germline CDR1 reads SGHVS; CDR2 reads FNYEAQ. The CDR3 contains 15 residues. DNA of the CDR3: TGTGCCAGCAGCTTAGAGGCAGGGTTCAATCAGCCCCAGCATTTT. It codes for CASSLEAGFNQPQHF.